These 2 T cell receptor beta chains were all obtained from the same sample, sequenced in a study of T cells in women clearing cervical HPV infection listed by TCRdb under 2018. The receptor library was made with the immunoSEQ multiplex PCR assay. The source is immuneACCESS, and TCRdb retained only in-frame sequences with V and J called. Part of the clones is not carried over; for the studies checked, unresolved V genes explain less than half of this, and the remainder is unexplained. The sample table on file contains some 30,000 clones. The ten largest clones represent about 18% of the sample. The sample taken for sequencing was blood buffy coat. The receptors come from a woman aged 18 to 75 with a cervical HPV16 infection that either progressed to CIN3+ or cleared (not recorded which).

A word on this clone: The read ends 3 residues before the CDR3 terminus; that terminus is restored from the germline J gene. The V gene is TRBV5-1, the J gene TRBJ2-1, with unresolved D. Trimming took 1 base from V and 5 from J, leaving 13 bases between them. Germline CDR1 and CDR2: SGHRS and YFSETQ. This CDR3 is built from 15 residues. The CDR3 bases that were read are TGCGCCAGCAGCTTGAGAAGTGGCTTCAACAATGAG. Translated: CASSLRSGFNNE. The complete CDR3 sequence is CASSLRSGFNNEQFF.

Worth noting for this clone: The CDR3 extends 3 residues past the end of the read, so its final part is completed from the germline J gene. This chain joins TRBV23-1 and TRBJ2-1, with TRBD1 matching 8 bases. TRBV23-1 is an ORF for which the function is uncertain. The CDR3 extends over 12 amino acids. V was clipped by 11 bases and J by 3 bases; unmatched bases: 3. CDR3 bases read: TGCGCCCGCGGACAGGGCTACAATGAG. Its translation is CARGQGYNE. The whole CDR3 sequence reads CARGQGYNEQFF.